The next 25 T cell receptor beta chains were all read from a single sample in a study of early T cells in non-severe SARS-CoV-2 infection. TCRdb reprocessed the 5' RACE reads via MiXCR and lists one record per CDR3 protein. The profile shows about 40,000 distinct CDR3 sequences, roughly 4.7% of them singletons. The source material was whole blood. The receptors originated from an adult who was a healthcare worker with PCR-confirmed SARS-CoV-2 infection or an uninfected control (not recorded which).

This clonotype was recorded a few times. V is TRBV19 and J is TRBJ2-3; 10 bases match TRBD1. V was clipped by 3 bases and J by 5 bases; unmatched bases: 5. This CDR3 comprises 15 residues. Germline loops: CDR1 LNHDA, CDR2 SQIVND (reference sequence). The CDR3 bases are TGTGCCAGTAGTATTGGACAGGGGGACCGAGATACGCAGTATTTT. This sequence encodes CASSIGQGDRDTQYF.

J is TRBJ1-4 and V is TRBV6-4, with unresolved D. Germline V gene lookup returns CDR1 MRHNA and CDR2 SNTAGT. The V gene lost 10 bases and the J gene lost 6 bases, with 15 bases spanning the gap. The CDR3 sequence is 13 residues long. CDR3: CAIPRPGHEKLFF. The CDR3, as DNA: TGTGCCATCCCCAGACCTGGCCATGAAAAACTGTTTTTT.

CDR3 in amino acids: CASSQGTAEQYF. CDR3 nucleotides: TGTGCCAGCAGCCAAGGAACGGCCGAGCAGTACTTC. V gene TRBV3-1 combines with J gene TRBJ2-7; D is uncertain. The CDR3 has 12 amino acids. V lost 1 base, J lost 6 bases, and 7 bases lay in between. CDR1 and CDR2 from the germline V gene are LGHDT and YNNKEL (reference sequence).

This clonotype has a count of ten or more. V is TRBV4-1 and J is TRBJ1-1; D unresolved. Germline values: CDR1 MGHRA, CDR2 YSYEKL. This CDR3 comprises 14 residues. Deletions cut 1 base from V and 11 bases from J, with 17 bases between. CDR3 in amino acids: CASSQADRLGWAFF. The CDR3, as DNA: TGCGCCAGCAGCCAAGCCGACCGCCTTGGATGGGCTTTCTTT.

This clonotype was seen many times. This chain uses TRBV11-2 with TRBJ2-5; TRBD1 aligns across 7 bases. With 1 base clipped from V and 2 bases from J, the junction kept 4 bases outside the gene matches. Germline loops: CDR1 SGHAT, CDR2 FQNNGV. CDR3 length: 15 amino acids. CDR3 sequence: CASSLGDRTQETQYF. CDR3 DNA: TGTGCCAGCAGCTTAGGGGACAGAACTCAAGAGACCCAGTACTTC.

This clonotype appeared a few times. One end of the junction is discordant with germline, which a read error may explain. The chain joins TRBV5-5 to TRBJ2-7, with D possibly being TRBD2 (6 bases). The CDR3 totals 14 residues. Germline V gene data show CDR1 as SGHKS and CDR2 as YYEKEE (reference sequence). The CDR3 reads CAGRAGTSSYEQYF. Written as DNA, the CDR3 is TGTGCCGGCAGAGCCGGGACTTCCTCCTACGAGCAGTACTTC.

This clonotype was counted ten times or more. V is TRBV6-2 or TRBV6-3 and J is TRBJ2-1; D is uncertain. Germline V gives CDR1 MNHEY, CDR2 SVGEGT. Trimming removed 4 bases at V and 7 bases at J, with 8 bases between. The CDR3 runs to 12 residues. The CDR3 spells CASSLGLNEQFF. The DNA of the CDR3 is TGTGCCAGCAGTTTGGGGTTAAATGAGCAGTTCTTC.

This clonotype was found many times. The chain carries TRBV19 and TRBJ2-3, with TRBD2 identical over 12 bases. The CDR3 spans 16 residues. The V gene end was trimmed by 6 bases and the J gene end by 5 bases; junction bases not matched to a gene: 9. The germline V gene has CDR1 LNHDA and CDR2 SQIVND (reference sequence). Written as DNA, the CDR3 is TGTGCCAGTAGCACTAGCGGGGGGCCCTCTGGAGATACGCAGTATTTT. It specifies CASSTSGGPSGDTQYF.

A few counts support this clonotype. J is TRBJ2-5 and V is TRBV7-2; D is unclear. CDR3 length: 15 amino acids. The V and J ends lost 3 bases and 2 bases respectively, with 13 bases between them. In germline, CDR1 is SGHTA, CDR2 FQGNSA. The CDR3 nucleotides are TGTGCCAGCAGCTTGTCCTCCATTACTCAAGAGACCCAGTACTTC. Its translation: CASSLSSITQETQYF.

This clonotype has a handful of counts. This sequence joins TRBV20-1 and TRBJ2-1; the match to TRBD2 covers 13 bases. This CDR3 spans 14 amino acids. With 5 bases clipped from V and 7 bases from J, the junction kept 5 bases outside the gene matches. The germline gives CDR1 DFQATT, CDR2 SNEGSKA (reference sequence). The CDR3 DNA follows: TGCAGTGCTTACGGGACTAGCGGGGAAAATGAGCAGTTCTTC. It specifies CSAYGTSGENEQFF.

This clonotype was counted at least ten times. V usage is TRBV11-2 and J usage is TRBJ2-6; a possible D gene is TRBD2 (5 bases). V lost 0 bases and J 2 bases, leaving 8 bases between the germline ends. CDR1 and CDR2 (germline): SGHAT, FQNNGV. The CDR3 is 16 amino acids. This chain's CDR3 is CASSLDSGAGANVLTF. CDR3 coding DNA: TGTGCCAGCAGCTTAGACTCCGGGGCTGGGGCCAACGTCCTGACTTTC. The full variable domain, rest sourced from reference TRBV11-2 and TRBJ2-6, is EAGVAQSPRYKIIEKRQSVAFWCNPISGHATLYWYQQILGQGPKLLIQFQNNGVVDDSQLPKDRFSAERLKGVDSTLKIQPAKLEDSAVYLCASSLDSGAGANVLTFGAGSRLTVL.

This clonotype was recorded at least ten times. The CDR3 coding sequence is TGTGCCAGCAGCTGGGTAGGAACAGATACGCAGTATTTT. Protein sequence: CASSWVGTDTQYF. This chain links TRBV7-3 with TRBJ2-3; D is ambiguous. The CDR3 covers 13 residues. CDR1 and CDR2 from the germline V gene are SGHTA and FQGTGA. Trimming shortened V by 4 bases and J by 3 bases, and 8 bases separated the two germline ends.

This clonotype was detected many times. CDR3 DNA sequence: TGTGCCAGCAGCTTGAGCGAGAGACAAGAGACCCAGTACTTC. It encodes CASSLSERQETQYF. The chain joins TRBV5-6 to TRBJ2-5; D call uncertain. V lost 1 base, J lost 2 bases, and 9 bases lay in between. The CDR3 has 14 residues. Per the germline V gene, CDR1 is SGHDT and CDR2 is YYEEEE.

This clonotype was counted a few times. V gene TRBV2 combines with J gene TRBJ1-1, with D uncertain. There are 11 residues in the CDR3. V lost 10 bases and J 0 bases, leaving 6 bases between the germline ends. Per germline, CDR1 SNHLY and CDR2 FYNNEI. The CDR3 here is CATRLNTEAFF. The CDR3 DNA reads TGTGCCACGCGGTTGAACACTGAAGCTTTCTTT. The entire variable domain, with the rest obtained from reference TRBV2 and TRBJ1-1, is as follows: EPEVTQTPSHQVTQMGQEVILRCVPISNHLYFYWYRQILGQKVEFLVSFYNNEISEKSEIFDDQFSVERPDGSNFTLKIRSTKLEDSAMYFCATRLNTEAFFGQGTRLTVV.

This clonotype was observed many times. The chain recombines TRBV27 with TRBJ1-2; D is undetermined. This CDR3 contains 13 residues. Germline CDR1 reads MNHEY; CDR2 reads SMNVEV (reference sequence). Trimming took 6 bases from V and 4 from J, leaving 12 bases between them. The chain's CDR3 is CASSPDGSYGYTF. The CDR3 coding sequence is TGTGCCAGCAGCCCCGACGGGTCCTATGGCTACACCTTC.

This clonotype was counted at least ten times. The J gene is TRBJ2-1, the V gene TRBV9; no reliable D call. CDR1 is SGDLS and CDR2 is YYNGEE in the germline V gene. With 2 bases removed from V and 8 bases from J, the gap between germline ends came to 14 bases. This CDR3 is built from 14 residues. CDR3 coding DNA: TGTGCCAGCAGCGTTCCCCCCCTTGCCTATGAGCAGTTCTTC. It encodes CASSVPPLAYEQFF. The full variable domain, rest sourced from reference TRBV9 and TRBJ2-1, is DSGVTQTPKHLITATGQRVTLRCSPRSGDLSVYWYQQSLDQGLQFLIQYYNGEERAKGNILERFSAQQFPDLHSELNLSSLELGDSALYFCASSVPPLAYEQFFGPGTRLTVL.

The chain couples TRBV30 to TRBJ2-3; D is tentatively TRBD1 or TRBD2 (5 bases each). The V end was cut by 5 bases, the J end by 1 base, with 13 bases between. CDR3 length: 14 residues. The germline CDR1 and CDR2 sequences are GTSNPN and SVGIG (reference sequence). DNA for the CDR3: TGTGCCTGGGGCCGCAGGGACGGCACAGATACGCAGTATTTT. The encoded protein is CAWGRRDGTDTQYF.

This clonotype was counted many times. The chain recombines TRBV7-2 with TRBJ2-1, with a weak D call TRBD1 (6 bases). CDR1 and CDR2 from the germline V gene are SGHTA and FQGNSA. This CDR3 contains 14 residues. Trimming left V 6 bases short and J 2 bases short, with 11 bases between. Here the CDR3 reads CASRGASTYNEQFF. The CDR3 DNA reads as TGTGCCAGCAGGGGGGCAAGCACCTACAATGAGCAGTTCTTC.

The genes are TRBV12-3 or TRBV12-4 and TRBJ2-1, with D hard to call. Between the trimmed V and J ends, which lost 8 bases and 3 bases, there was a span of 8 bases. The CDR3 consists of 12 residues. The CDR3 loop reads CASSSHYNEQFF. In DNA, the CDR3 is TGTGCCAGCTCTTCCCACTACAATGAGCAGTTCTTC.

This clonotype has only a few counts. The chain joins TRBV29-1 to TRBJ2-3; a possible D gene is TRBD2 (5 bases). Trimming left V 7 bases short and J 4 bases short, with 12 bases between. The CDR3 is 12 residues long. Germline CDR1 and CDR2: SQVTM and ANQGSEA. The CDR3 DNA is TGCAGCGCTGGAGGCCATGCAGATACGCAGTATTTT. The encoded protein is CSAGGHADTQYF.

The chain combines TRBV18 with TRBJ1-5; 7 bases fit TRBD1. The V and J ends lost 3 bases and 7 bases, in that order; junction bases with no gene match: 3. The CDR3 spans 13 residues. Germline V gene data show CDR1 as KGHSH and CDR2 as LQKENI. The CDR3 bases are TGTGCCAGCTCACCGGGACAGACCCAGCCCCAGCATTTT. Translating it yields CASSPGQTQPQHF.

This clonotype was found many times. The chain employs TRBV2 and TRBJ2-4; D gene ambiguous. Trimming stripped 6 bases from V and 6 bases from J, with 15 bases between. The CDR3 length is 14 residues. Germline V gives CDR1 SNHLY, CDR2 FYNNEI. CDR3 amino acids: CASSPMDVGNIQYF. The CDR3 DNA follows: TGTGCCAGCAGCCCGATGGACGTAGGAAACATTCAGTACTTC. Looking up the rest from reference TRBV2 and TRBJ2-4 gives the full variable domain: EPEVTQTPSHQVTQMGQEVILRCVPISNHLYFYWYRQILGQKVEFLVSFYNNEISEKSEIFDDQFSVERPDGSNFTLKIRSTKLEDSAMYFCASSPMDVGNIQYFGAGTRLSVL.

This clonotype was picked up many times. The genes are TRBV5-1 and TRBJ2-1, with D hard to call. There are 14 residues in the CDR3. Germline V gives CDR1 SGHRS, CDR2 YFSETQ. Trimming shortened V by 0 bases and J by 8 bases, and 12 bases separated the two germline ends. The CDR3 loop reads CASSLAGQGDEQFF. In DNA, the CDR3 is TGCGCCAGCAGCTTGGCCGGTCAAGGAGATGAGCAGTTCTTC.

This clonotype was seen ten or more times. The chain couples TRBV20-1 to TRBJ1-1; D is undetermined. CDR1 is DFQATT and CDR2 is SNEGSKA in the germline V gene (reference sequence). The CDR3 runs to 13 residues. The CDR3 reads CSPTRPGWAEAFF. The CDR3 bases are TGCAGCCCCACCCGCCCCGGCTGGGCTGAAGCTTTCTTT.

This clonotype has just a few counts. V and J are TRBV5-1 and TRBJ2-7; TRBD1 aligns across 7 bases. Germline V gene lookup returns CDR1 SGHRS and CDR2 YFSETQ. This CDR3 region has 13 residues. V was clipped by 5 bases and J by 2 bases; unmatched bases: 4. CDR3 protein: CASSTGEPYEQYF. The CDR3 DNA follows: TGCGCCAGCAGTACAGGGGAACCCTACGAGCAGTACTTC.